These 32 T cell receptor beta chains originate from one sample sequenced in a study of blood T cells in healthy people across ages. For the second PCR, which ran for 7 to 11 cycles, a sample-barcoded 5' primer and a J-beta primer mix were used. From the 5' RACE reads, TCRdb called clonotypes with MiXCR, one entry per CDR3 protein. The sample has 1.5 million or so distinct CDR3 sequences, approximately 42% seen once. The sample was blood. The receptors stem from a woman under 30 in good health.

The CDR3 sequence is CASGLAGDREFF. In DNA form, the CDR3 reads TGTGCCAGCGGACTAGCGGGAGATCGGGAGTTCTTC. V gene TRBV2 combines with J gene TRBJ2-1; 13 bases agree with TRBD2. Trimming took 8 bases from V and 14 from J; bases not matched to a gene: 6. CDR1 is SNHLY and CDR2 is FYNNEI in the germline V gene. There are 12 residues in the CDR3.

In regard to this clonotype: The junction departs from the called germline gene at one end, perhaps through a read error. The chain links TRBV5-6 to TRBJ1-1, with D uncertain. Germline CDR1 SGHDT, CDR2 YYEEEE. This CDR3 has 15 residues. The CDR3 reads CASSLAGGQYTETFF. The CDR3, as DNA: TGTGCCAGCAGCTTGGCGGGCGGCCAGTACACTGAAACTTTCTTT.

The CDR3 is CASSFIGQQDGYTF. In DNA form, the CDR3 reads TGCGCCAGCAGCTTTATAGGCCAGCAAGATGGCTACACCTTC. The V gene is TRBV5-1, the J gene TRBJ1-2; D not resolved. CDR1 is SGHRS and CDR2 is YFSETQ in the germline V gene. There are 14 residues in the CDR3. The germline V and J ends were trimmed by 2 bases and 6 bases, with 14 bases remaining between them.

The chain recombines TRBV10-3 with TRBJ2-1; 7 bases are shared with TRBD2. Germline-derived CDR1 and CDR2 are ENHRY and SYGVKD. This CDR3 comprises 12 residues. Trimming took 11 bases from V and 13 from J; bases not matched to a gene: 14. The CDR3 sequence: CAVSERGETQFF. Here the CDR3 DNA reads TGTGCCGTATCGGAGCGGGGTGAGACCCAGTTCTTC.

In this sample, this clonotype turned up once. The chain has TRBV7-2 and TRBJ2-7, with D uncertain. The V and J ends lost 0 bases and 2 bases respectively, with 8 bases between them. Germline V gene data show CDR1 as SGHTA and CDR2 as FQGNSA. The CDR3 covers 14 residues. CDR3 residues: CASSLADGPYEQYF. CDR3 DNA: TGTGCCAGCAGCTTAGCGGACGGTCCCTACGAGCAGTACTTC.

This clonotype was observed many times. The CDR3 DNA reads TGTGCCAGCAGCTTGGTAGCAGGGGCCTACGAGCAGTACTTC. As protein: CASSLVAGAYEQYF. V usage is TRBV5-5 and J usage is TRBJ2-7, with D perhaps matching TRBD1 (6 bases). The ends were cut back, 0 bases at V and 2 bases at J, with 9 bases in the middle. The germline gives CDR1 SGHKS, CDR2 YYEKEE (reference sequence). The CDR3 loop spans 14 amino acids.

The gene calls are TRBV27 and TRBJ2-7; D unresolved. CDR1 is MNHEY and CDR2 is SMNVEV in the germline V gene (reference sequence). Trimming left V 4 bases short and J 0 bases short, with 7 bases between. The CDR3 consists of 13 residues. The CDR3 reads CASSSVDSYEQYF. CDR3 in DNA: TGTGCCAGCAGTTCCGTCGACTCCTACGAGCAGTACTTC.

The chain is built from TRBV6-6 and TRBJ2-5; D may be TRBD1 or TRBD2 (5 bases each). Trimming removed 1 base at V and 11 bases at J, with 20 bases between. CDR1 and CDR2 from the germline V gene are MNHNY and SVGAGI (reference sequence). There are 15 residues in the CDR3. The CDR3 protein is CASSYYGTSYNEQYF. CDR3 coding DNA: TGTGCCAGCAGTTACTACGGGACGAGCTACAATGAGCAGTACTTC.

This rearrangement joins TRBV29-1 to TRBJ2-1; TRBD1 aligns across 7 bases. The CDR3 has 13 amino acids. The junction had 9 bases not matched to a gene; V was cut back by 7 bases and J by 6 bases. Germline CDR1 SQVTM, CDR2 ANQGSEA. CDR3 nucleotides: TGCAGCGCTCCGAGACAGGGATCCAATGAGCAGTTCTTC. Translating gives CSAPRQGSNEQFF.

The gene calls are TRBV7-8 and TRBJ2-2; D unresolved. Deletions cut 1 base from V and 5 bases from J, with 8 bases between. The CDR3 is made up of 14 amino acids. Per germline, CDR1 SGHVS and CDR2 FQNEAQ. The CDR3 DNA is TGTGCCAGCAGCTTAGGTAGCAGGACCGGGGAGCTGTTTTTT. Its translation is CASSLGSRTGELFF. The entire variable domain, with the rest obtained from reference TRBV7-8 and TRBJ2-2, is as follows: GAGVSQSPRYKVAKRGQDVALRCDPISGHVSLFWYQQALGQGPEFLTYFQNEAQLDKSGLPSDRFFAERPEGSVSTLKIQRTQQEDSAVYLCASSLGSRTGELFFGEGSRLTVL.

The sample holds a few counts of this clonotype. The chain has TRBV5-4 and TRBJ2-3; D gene uncertain. The germline CDR1 and CDR2 sequences are SGHNT and YYREEE (reference sequence). This CDR3 has 13 residues. The V end lost 4 bases, the J end lost 8 bases, and 14 bases lay between the germline ends. Here the CDR3 reads CASSVKGWGTQYF. Written as DNA, the CDR3 is TGTGCCAGCAGCGTGAAGGGATGGGGTACGCAGTATTTT.

This clonotype turned up a few times. The chain carries TRBV20-1 and TRBJ2-7, with a possible D match to TRBD1 (6 bases). Germline CDR1 reads DFQATT; CDR2 reads SNEGSKA (reference sequence). There are 13 residues in the CDR3. The ends were cut back, 5 bases at V and 0 bases at J, with 11 bases in the middle. CDR3 nucleotides: TGCAGTGCTCCCAGGGGATTCTCCTACGAGCAGTACTTC. Protein: CSAPRGFSYEQYF.

The genes are TRBV20-1 and TRBJ2-3; 8 bases are a match to TRBD2. There are 15 residues in the CDR3. The J segment lost 8 bases and the V segment lost 2 bases, leaving 12 bases of the junction unmatched. In germline, CDR1 is DFQATT, CDR2 SNEGSKA (reference sequence). CDR3 DNA: TGCAGTGCTAGACTGTCTAGCGGGCCTGGGGGTACGCAGTATTTT. This encodes CSARLSSGPGGTQYF.

This clonotype has a handful of counts. The J gene is TRBJ2-6, the V gene TRBV7-2; tentatively, D is TRBD2 (6 bases). V was trimmed by 5 bases and J by 12 bases, leaving 14 bases between them. This CDR3 is 13 amino acids long. Germline V lookup: CDR1 SGHTA, CDR2 FQGNSA. This chain's CDR3 is CASSAGRGAVLTF. As DNA, the CDR3 is TGTGCCAGCAGCGCGGGACGAGGGGCCGTCCTGACTTTC.

This rearrangement joins TRBV5-1 to TRBJ2-7, with 12 nucleotides matching TRBD2. Germline V lookup: CDR1 SGHRS, CDR2 YFSETQ. Germline trimming cut 4 bases from V and 7 bases from J; bases unmatched to any gene: 12. This CDR3 contains 16 residues. In nucleotides, the CDR3 is TGCGCCAGCAGCGCTACTAGCGGGGGGTACCTAAATGAGCAGTACTTC. Translation: CASSATSGGYLNEQYF.

V and J are TRBV4-1 and TRBJ2-7; no reliable D call. Germline V gene sequence: CDR1 MGHRA, CDR2 YSYEKL. The V end lost 0 bases, the J end lost 3 bases, and 18 bases lay between the germline ends. The CDR3 covers 17 residues. In nucleotides, the CDR3 is TGCGCCAGCAGCCAAGAAGTTTTGGTGGGATACCACTACGAGCAGTACTTC. It translates to CASSQEVLVGYHYEQYF.

This clonotype was seen more than once but under ten times. J is TRBJ2-7 and V is TRBV7-2, with D perhaps TRBD2 (5 bases). The CDR3 is 14 residues long. V gave up 6 bases and J gave up 3 bases, with 15 bases separating them. Per germline, CDR1 SGHTA and CDR2 FQGNSA. CDR3 nucleotide sequence: TGTGCCAGCAGTCTAGTACGGGATATCTACGAGCAGTACTTC. It encodes CASSLVRDIYEQYF.

The chain has TRBV7-2 and TRBJ2-5, with D perhaps matching TRBD1 or TRBD2 (5 bases each). Germline CDR1 and CDR2: SGHTA and FQGNSA. The CDR3 has 14 residues. Between the trimmed V and J ends, which lost 5 bases and 1 base, there was a span of 11 bases. CDR3 in DNA: TGTGCCAGCAGCGTAATGGGGACCCAAGAGACCCAGTACTTC. It encodes CASSVMGTQETQYF.

The chain recombines TRBV20-1 with TRBJ1-5, with D possibly TRBD1 on 5 matching bases. From germline, CDR1 is DFQATT and CDR2 SNEGSKA (reference sequence). V dropped 0 bases and J dropped 5 bases, with 8 bases sitting between them. This CDR3 comprises 13 residues. For the CDR3, the DNA is TGCAGTGCTAGAGATCAGGGCTATCAGCCCCAGCATTTT. Translation gives CSARDQGYQPQHF.

The CDR3 reads CASSFGTHSYEQYF. The CDR3 nucleotides read TGCGCCAGCAGCTTCGGGACTCACTCCTACGAGCAGTACTTC. V usage is TRBV5-1 and J usage is TRBJ2-7; a weak D match, TRBD2 (6 bases). CDR1 and CDR2 from the germline V gene are SGHRS and YFSETQ. The CDR3 totals 14 residues. V gave up 2 bases and J gave up 0 bases, with 9 bases separating them.

This clonotype was counted once. The CDR3: CASSLSRGSKETQYF. CDR3 nucleotides: TGTGCCAGCAGTTTAAGCCGCGGCAGCAAAGAGACCCAGTACTTC. V is TRBV27 and J is TRBJ2-5; D uncertain. The CDR3 is 15 residues long. Deletions cut 2 bases from V and 3 bases from J, with 13 bases between. From germline, CDR1 is MNHEY and CDR2 SMNVEV (reference sequence).

This chain uses TRBV20-1 with TRBJ2-1, with D perhaps matching TRBD1 (5 bases). V lost 4 bases and J lost 2, with 15 bases in between. Germline values: CDR1 DFQATT, CDR2 SNEGSKA (reference sequence). The CDR3 totals 15 residues. CDR3 loop: CSATLLDKPYNEQFF. The CDR3 bases are TGCAGTGCTACCTTACTGGACAAGCCCTACAATGAGCAGTTCTTC.

This clonotype was counted a few times. The chain carries TRBV5-4 and TRBJ2-1; maybe TRBD2 (5 bases). Germline V gives CDR1 SGHNT, CDR2 YYREEE (reference sequence). Trimming took 2 bases from V and 10 from J, leaving 16 bases between them. There are 14 residues in the CDR3. The chain's CDR3 is CASSFGTGSREQFF. The CDR3 bases are TGTGCCAGCAGCTTTGGCACGGGGAGTCGGGAGCAGTTCTTC.

The V call is TRBV4-1, the J call TRBJ2-3; a weak D match, TRBD1 (6 bases). With 3 bases removed from V and 14 bases from J, the gap between germline ends came to 15 bases. The CDR3 extends over 12 amino acids. Looked up from germline, CDR1 is MGHRA and CDR2 is YSYEKL. The CDR3 spells CASSHTPGHLYF. CDR3 nucleotides: TGCGCCAGCAGCCATACGCCGGGACACTTGTATTTT.

This clonotype showed up many times. The V call is TRBV12-3 or TRBV12-4, the J call TRBJ2-3; TRBD2 matches at 13 bases. CDR3 length equals 15 residues. Trimming took 6 bases from V and 5 from J; bases not matched to a gene: 5. This chain's CDR3 is CASRLAGGLVDTQYF. The CDR3 region has the DNA TGTGCCAGCAGACTAGCGGGGGGGCTAGTAGATACGCAGTATTTT.

As to this clonotype: This clone may be a read error of a much larger clone one base away. V usage is TRBV10-3 and J usage is TRBJ2-7, with no clear D. The CDR3 totals 14 residues. Looked up from germline, CDR1 is ENHRY and CDR2 is SYGVKD. The CDR3 reads CAIGETEFSYEQYF. The CDR3 nucleotides are TGTGCCATCGGTGAAACCGAGTTCTCCTACGAGCAGTACTTC.

Details on this clonotype: The junction shows a germline mismatch at one end, possibly a read error. The gene calls are TRBV12-3 or TRBV12-4 and TRBJ1-5, with 9 bases lining up with TRBD1. The CDR3 is 15 amino acids. The CDR3: CASSSLGQGSQPQHF. CDR3 bases: TGTGCTAGCAGTTCTCTCGGACAGGGGAGTCAGCCCCAGCATTTT.

V gene TRBV10-3 combines with J gene TRBJ2-7; 10 bases fit TRBD1. Losses at the gene ends were 2 bases for V and 7 bases for J; bases not matched to a gene: 5. The CDR3 is made up of 14 amino acids. Germline CDR1 and CDR2: ENHRY and SYGVKD. The CDR3 loop is CAISEVGTGEEQYF. DNA for the CDR3: TGTGCCATCAGTGAGGTTGGGACAGGGGAAGAGCAGTACTTC.

The gene calls are TRBV20-1 and TRBJ1-1, with D perhaps matching TRBD1 (5 bases). The V gene's germline CDR1 is DFQATT and CDR2 SNEGSKA (reference sequence). Trimming cost V 8 bases and J 0 bases, with 10 bases left between them. This CDR3 is 12 amino acids long. The CDR3 bases are TGCAGTCTCCCGACAGTGAACACTGAAGCTTTCTTT. This sequence encodes CSLPTVNTEAFF.

Only a few counts were recorded for this clonotype. The chain links TRBV5-6 to TRBJ1-1, with unresolved D. This CDR3 region has 16 residues. V was clipped by 0 bases and J by 4 bases, with 16 bases between them. Germline V CDR1 and CDR2: SGHDT, YYEEEE. CDR3 in amino acids: CASSLENNRYGTEAFF. In nucleotides, the CDR3 is TGTGCCAGCAGCTTGGAAAATAACAGATATGGCACTGAAGCTTTCTTT.

V usage is TRBV12-5 and J usage is TRBJ2-3; D is possibly TRBD1 (7 bases). The germline V gene encodes CDR1 LGHNT and CDR2 FRNRAP. The CDR3 is 16 residues long. V shed 6 bases and J shed 1 base, with 17 bases lying between them. The CDR3 DNA follows: TGTGCTAGTGGGATAATAACAGGGGAGGGCACAGATACGCAGTATTTT. The encoded protein is CASGIITGEGTDTQYF.

Comment on this clonotype: Relative to the germline gene, one junction end is altered; a read error may explain this. The gene calls are TRBV7-9 and TRBJ2-1; D is undetermined. This CDR3 has 15 amino acids. Germline CDR1 and CDR2: SEHNR and FQNEAQ (reference sequence). CDR3 in DNA: TGTGCCAGCACCTTAGTTGCCAGGTCCTACAATGAGCAGTTCTTC. This codes for CASTLVARSYNEQFF. The entire variable domain, with the rest obtained from reference TRBV7-9 and TRBJ2-1, is as follows: DTGVSQNPRHKITKRGQNVTFRCDPISEHNRLYWYRQTLGQGPEFLTYFQNEAQLEKSRLLSDRFSAERPKGSFSTLEIQRTEQGDSAMYLCASTLVARSYNEQFFGPGTRLTVL.